The source of this TCR beta chain is a study of T cells in Graves' hyperthyroidism and ophthalmopathy. Study overall: Peripheral blood was acquired at first diagnosis, ahead of any therapy whatsoever.

The ends were cut back, 6 bases at V and 2 bases at J, with 11 bases in the middle. The length of the CDR3 is 14 residues. CDR1 MGHDK and CDR2 SYGVNS come from the germline V gene. A patient was excluded if there was uncontrolled infection, other autoimmune disease, pregnancy or lactation. Amplified TCR beta CDR3 regions derived from RNA transcripts. The primer set for the first-round RT-PCR of the TCR CDR3 was HTBI. One entry per CDR3 protein, called by TCRdb with MiXCR from the multiplex PCR reads. The sample holds hundreds of thousands of distinct CDR3 sequences, 15% to 18% seen once. The TCR sequence derives from a woman younger than 30 with Graves' hyperthyroidism. The sample was blood. The chain couples TRBV25-1 to TRBJ1-5; D is possibly TRBD1 (5 bases). In nucleotides, the CDR3 is TGTGCCAGCAGCGAGGACACCGGCAATCAGCCCCAGCATTTT. Encoded protein: CASSEDTGNQPQHF.